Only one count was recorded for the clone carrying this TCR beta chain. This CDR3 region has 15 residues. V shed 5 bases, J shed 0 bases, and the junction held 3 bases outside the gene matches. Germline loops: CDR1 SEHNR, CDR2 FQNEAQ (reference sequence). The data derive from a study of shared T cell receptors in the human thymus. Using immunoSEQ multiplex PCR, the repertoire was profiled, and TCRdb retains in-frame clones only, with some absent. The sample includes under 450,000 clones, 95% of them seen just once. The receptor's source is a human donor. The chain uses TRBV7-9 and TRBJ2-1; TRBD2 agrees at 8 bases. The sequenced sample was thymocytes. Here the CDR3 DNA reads TGTGCCAGCAGCCTTAGCGGGATCTCCTACAATGAGCAGTTCTTC. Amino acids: CASSLSGISYNEQFF.